This passage covers 21 T cell receptor beta chains from one sample sequenced in a study of CD8 T cells in Susac syndrome. The authors reverse transcribed roughly 0.5 to 1 ug RNA with random hexamers. MiXCR, run by TCRdb on the immunoSEQ multiplex PCR reads, gives a single entry per CDR3 protein. The sample includes around 56,000 distinct CDR3 sequences, more than 90% seen only once; the top ten take about 0.21%. The sequencing sample was made of CD8+ T cells from PBMCs. Receptors were obtained from a human donor in good health.

The chain carries TRBV6-5 and TRBJ2-1; D may be TRBD2 (6 bases). The CDR3 spans 14 residues. The germline CDR1 and CDR2 sequences are MNHEY and SVGAGI. The V gene lost 6 bases and the J gene lost 3 bases, with 12 bases spanning the gap. The CDR3 reads CASSPGGFYNEQFF. DNA for the CDR3: TGTGCCAGCAGCCCCGGGGGATTCTACAATGAGCAGTTCTTC.

The rearrangement links TRBV7-2 to TRBJ2-3; tentative D call: TRBD1 (6 bases). This CDR3 region has 15 residues. From germline, CDR1 is SGHTA and CDR2 FQGNSA. V lost 3 bases, J lost 4 bases, and 14 bases lay in between. The CDR3 protein is CASSFYRVVADTQYF. In DNA, the CDR3 is TGTGCCAGCAGCTTCTACAGGGTGGTGGCAGATACGCAGTATTTT.

This clonotype was recorded once. The chain combines TRBV29-1 with TRBJ2-1; the D gene is possibly TRBD1 (6 bases). CDR1 and CDR2 (germline): SQVTM, ANQGSEA. This CDR3 region has 12 residues. V was cut by 7 bases and J by 6 bases, with 13 bases left in between. The DNA of the CDR3 is TGCAGCGCCGGACAGAGGGGCAATGAGCAGTTCTTC. Translation gives CSAGQRGNEQFF.

The chain recombines TRBV5-1 with TRBJ1-6, with D perhaps TRBD1 (6 bases). Germline values: CDR1 SGHRS, CDR2 YFSETQ. The ends were cut back, 4 bases at V and 0 bases at J, with 17 bases in the middle. The CDR3 loop spans 18 amino acids. The CDR3 here is CASSVPPGQSSYNSPLHF. The CDR3 nucleotides are TGCGCCAGCAGCGTACCGCCGGGACAAAGCTCCTATAATTCACCCCTCCACTTT.

The chain is built from TRBV6-2 or TRBV6-3 and TRBJ2-2; D is ambiguous. The ends were cut back, 5 bases at V and 3 bases at J, with 7 bases in the middle. The germline V gene has CDR1 MNHEY and CDR2 SVGEGT. The CDR3 extends over 13 amino acids. Here the CDR3 DNA reads TGTGCCAGCAGTACCACCGACACCGGGGAGCTGTTTTTT. It yields the protein CASSTTDTGELFF.

The V and J genes are TRBV29-1 and TRBJ2-2; D gene uncertain. Germline lookup yields CDR1 SQVTM and CDR2 ANQGSEA. The CDR3 spans 12 residues. V lost 0 bases and J 2 bases, leaving 1 base between the germline ends. The chain's CDR3 is CSVEDNTGELFF. The DNA of the CDR3 is TGCAGCGTTGAAGATAACACCGGGGAGCTGTTTTTT.

This chain uses TRBV28 with TRBJ1-2; 11 positions match TRBD1. The CDR3 has 18 amino acids. V shed 1 base and J 3 bases; nucleotides not matched to a gene: 10. From germline, CDR1 is MDHEN and CDR2 SYDVKM. As DNA, the CDR3 is TGTGCCAGCAGTTTATCCGGGACAGGGGGATCGTGGGACTATGGCTACACCTTC. This sequence encodes CASSLSGTGGSWDYGYTF.

The V and J genes are TRBV6-5 and TRBJ1-1; 8 bases align to TRBD1. The V gene end was trimmed by 5 bases and the J gene end by 4 bases; junction bases not matched to a gene: 9. CDR1 is MNHEY, CDR2 SVGAGI, per germline. The CDR3 contains 15 residues. The CDR3 nucleotides read TGTGCCAGCAGTCTATCGGACAGGGTGATCACTGAAGCTTTCTTT. Translation gives CASSLSDRVITEAFF.

This clonotype was picked up one time. V and J are TRBV7-9 and TRBJ2-2; 8 positions agree with TRBD1. From germline, CDR1 is SEHNR and CDR2 FQNEAQ (reference sequence). The CDR3 runs to 15 residues. V shed 1 base and J 9 bases; nucleotides not matched to a gene: 7. The CDR3 bases are TGTGCCAGCAGCTTAGAACAGGGACAGGACCGGGAGCTGTTTTTT. This sequence encodes CASSLEQGQDRELFF.

V is TRBV11-1 and J is TRBJ2-7; D not certain. The germline V gene has CDR1 SGHAT and CDR2 FQDESV (reference sequence). There are 13 residues in the CDR3. Trimming took off 1 base at V and 3 bases at J, with 7 bases between the two ends. The CDR3 DNA sequence: TGTGCCAGCAGCTTAGAGCTGGACTACGAGCAGTACTTC. Its protein is CASSLELDYEQYF.

This chain joins TRBV5-4 and TRBJ1-2; tentatively, D is TRBD1 (6 bases). V was shortened by 3 bases and J by 5 bases, with 20 bases between the two germline ends. The CDR3 is 16 amino acids. The germline gives CDR1 SGHNT, CDR2 YYREEE (reference sequence). The CDR3: CASSWPRRGGGYGYTF. The CDR3, as DNA: TGTGCCAGCAGCTGGCCTAGACGAGGGGGAGGGTATGGCTACACCTTC.

The V gene is TRBV16, the J gene TRBJ2-1; 7 bases map to TRBD1. The CDR3 spans 16 residues. Losses at the gene ends were 2 bases for V and 2 bases for J; bases not matched to a gene: 6. In germline, CDR1 is KGHSY, CDR2 FQNENV. The CDR3 here is CASSQSLGGPYNEQFF. CDR3 in DNA: TGTGCCAGCAGCCAAAGTCTAGGGGGCCCCTACAATGAGCAGTTCTTC.

The rearrangement uses TRBV12-3 or TRBV12-4 and TRBJ2-2; a possible D gene is TRBD1 (6 bases). Trimming shortened V by 5 bases and J by 6 bases, and 13 bases separated the two germline ends. The CDR3 has 14 amino acids. CDR3 DNA: TGTGCCAGCAGTAAGAGTCCAGGGGCCGGGGAGCTGTTTTTT. Protein sequence: CASSKSPGAGELFF.

The CDR3 nucleotides are TGTGCCAGCAGCTTATCCCGTCTGGGGGGCCGCACAGATACGCAGTATTTT. It yields the protein CASSLSRLGGRTDTQYF. The chain carries TRBV7-2 and TRBJ2-3; D may match TRBD1 or TRBD2 (6 bases each). Trimming took 2 bases from V and 1 from J, leaving 16 bases between them. In germline, CDR1 is SGHTA, CDR2 FQGNSA. The CDR3 runs to 17 residues.

The genes are TRBV5-1 and TRBJ2-7; TRBD1 aligns across 9 bases. CDR1 and CDR2 (germline): SGHRS, YFSETQ. With 3 bases clipped from V and 7 bases from J, the junction kept 5 bases outside the gene matches. There are 13 residues in the CDR3. The CDR3 DNA reads as TGCGCCAGCAGCTGGGGACAGGGTTGGGAGCAGTACTTC. Amino acid sequence: CASSWGQGWEQYF.

The chain is built from TRBV6-5 and TRBJ2-7; 12 bases map to TRBD1. The germline V gene has CDR1 MNHEY and CDR2 SVGAGI. CDR3 length: 14 amino acids. The V and J ends lost 6 bases and 6 bases, in that order; junction bases with no gene match: 6. In DNA form, the CDR3 reads TGTGCCAGCAGCCTGGGACAGGGGGCTCGCGAGCAGTACTTC. Protein: CASSLGQGAREQYF.

The gene calls are TRBV25-1 and TRBJ2-7; D may be TRBD1 or TRBD2 (5 bases each). Germline assignment: CDR1 MGHDK and CDR2 SYGVNS. Trimming removed 2 bases at V and 3 bases at J, with 11 bases between. The CDR3 covers 14 residues. The CDR3 region is CASSEKGTRYEQYF. The DNA of the CDR3 is TGTGCCAGCAGTGAAAAGGGGACCCGCTACGAGCAGTACTTC.

The chain employs TRBV27 and TRBJ2-7; D is undetermined. Trimming shortened V by 3 bases and J by 5 bases, and 11 bases separated the two germline ends. Germline CDR1 MNHEY, CDR2 SMNVEV (reference sequence). The CDR3 length is 13 residues. This CDR3 is CASSFNAVDEQYF. In DNA, the CDR3 is TGTGCCAGCAGTTTTAACGCTGTCGACGAGCAGTACTTC.

The rearrangement uses TRBV6-4 and TRBJ2-1, with D perhaps TRBD1 or TRBD2 (5 bases each). From germline, CDR1 is MRHNA and CDR2 SNTAGT. The CDR3 is made up of 14 amino acids. V lost 7 bases, J lost 8 bases, and 18 bases lay in between. CDR3 sequence (DNA): TGTGCCAGCAATGGACACCCACGCGGGTATGAGCAGTTCTTC. Its protein is CASNGHPRGYEQFF.

The chain carries TRBV6-2 or TRBV6-3 and TRBJ1-2; D remains ambiguous. Trimming stripped 0 bases from V and 6 bases from J, with 14 bases between. This CDR3 has 15 residues. CDR1 and CDR2 from the germline V gene are MNHEY and SVGEGT. CDR3: CASSYSSGWQHGYTF. CDR3 in DNA: TGTGCCAGCAGTTACTCGAGCGGTTGGCAGCATGGCTACACCTTC.

The J gene is TRBJ1-5, the V gene TRBV6-1; maybe TRBD1 (6 bases). The CDR3 contains 17 residues. Germline lookup yields CDR1 MNHNS and CDR2 SASEGT. V dropped 4 bases and J dropped 1 base, with 17 bases sitting between them. CDR3 residues: CASSGGGRWGSNQPQHF. CDR3 in DNA: TGTGCCAGCAGTGGAGGGGGGAGATGGGGGAGCAATCAGCCCCAGCATTTT.